This T cell receptor beta chain was identified during a study of human T cells and chemical hapten exposure (dated by TCRdb to the early 2020s). A note on the overall study: For sensitization, 2% DPC in acetone was applied to an approximately 2 cm by approximately 2 cm area of upper inner arm skin. Throughout the study period of 20 to 30 weeks, patients also received therapeutic DPC doses to the scalp every week. Patch testing was done on the upper back using Finn chambers containing 0.01% DPC, and results were scored after 6 days according to International Contact Dermatitis Research Group standards. Alopecia areata with under or over 50% scalp involvement, alopecia totalis and alopecia universalis were represented in the patient cohort, which was mostly female. Libraries were pooled for sequencing, and per-sample TCR yields varied mainly because of small differences in library volumes within the pool. Peripheral blood TCR repertoire changes were tracked in vivo in alopecia patients during primary and secondary sensitization to the hapten diphenylcyclopropenone (DPC). Patient blood was sampled pre-sensitization (week 0) and at 2, 6 and about 24 weeks after DPC sensitization. Roughly 30 alopecia patients provided blood for TCR sequencing at one to four time points (pre-sensitization, 2, 6 and 24 weeks).

The meaning of the sample's time point label: patch test 2, 6 weeks after DPC sensitization. The sample's treatment or condition, from its label and the paper: therapeutic diphenylcyclopropenone sensitization with weekly scalp DPC. At every patch-test visit, the blood draw took place before the patch test was put on. To be eligible, patients had to be aged 18 to 70, diagnosed with alopecia and judged suitable for DPC therapy, while pregnant patients were excluded. Total RNA was isolated from unfractionated whole blood collected in Tempus Blood RNA tubes. General findings and caveats noted by the study authors: Expanded TCRs formed significantly more large CDR3 similarity clusters than pre-sensitization or healthy control sets, consistent with antigen-driven responses. After repeated subsampling, the strength of the expansion versus patch-test correlation and the threshold at which it became significant changed. No change with DPC sensitization was found in the number of TCRs above 1 in 1000 frequency, and no evidence of global repertoire structure alterations was found. Patch test score correlated positively with the number of PT1 expanded TCRs, reaching significance at thresholds 8, 16 and 32 but not at 4. All patients had alopecia, a presumed autoimmune disease, so their immune response might differ from that of healthy individuals.

Worth noting for this clonotype: The clone's antigen remains unknown. No clone much larger than this one lies a single base away; base qualities are absent.

Receptor amplification or capture employed RACE. This sample was sequenced with a NextSeq 500. During library preparation, unique molecular identifiers were attached to individual cDNA molecules so that TCRs could be counted in a quantitative, reproducible way. From each blood RNA sample, both TCR alpha and TCR beta chains were sequenced. In the original analysis: Samples had a median of 95,638 TCRs, with a range from about 23,224 to 700,000. The Decombinator software suite was used to annotate the V, J and CDR3 of the TCR reads. For PS versus PT1 abundance plots, all samples were subsampled to the same number of TCRs (28,000). Expanded TCRs were defined as absent before sensitization and observed at least eight times at the 2-week time point. TCRdb handled the public reads itself, with Q25 trimming in fastp and clone calling in MiXCR, and kept productive beta chains. All rows with the same CDR3 protein become a single entry with the most common DNA and genes. TCRdb assigned the V and J calls; the authors' analysis was not used. The sample table lists under 450,000 distinct CDR3 sequences, about 6% of them with a count of one. Less than 6.5% of the sample lies in the top ten.

The CDR3 has 14 amino acids, counting the end cysteine and phenylalanine. The sequence is cut down to CDR3 DNA, 42 bases in frame from base 1. V gives up 4 bases and J gives up 3 bases, and the segment between their germline ends measures 10 bases. Rearrangement joined TRBV12-3 or TRBV12-4 to TRBJ2-1, with the D gene not confidently named. This receptor was obtained from a woman younger than 30 with alopecia areata. Some clones in this sample may be carry-over from other donors' samples. The sequences come from whole blood, collected in connection with sensitization to the hapten diphenylcyclopropenone (DPC). CDR3 reads: CASSSRQIYNEQFF. The DNA sequence reads TGTGCCAGCAGTTCGAGGCAGATCTACAATGAGCAGTTCTTC.